The T cell receptor beta chain under discussion was sequenced for a study of a mutant IDH1 vaccine in newly diagnosed glioma. The CDR3 has 16 residues. Per germline, CDR1 SGHRS and CDR2 YFSETQ. V lost 0 bases and J lost 2; bases outside the gene matches: 7. Time point here: week 5, during vaccination. Doses consisted of 300 ug of mutant IDH1 20-mer peptide each, paired with topical imiquimod. Donors' newly diagnosed IDH1-mutant WHO grade 3 or 4 astrocytomas lacked nuclear ATRX. Using immunoSEQ multiplex PCR, the repertoire was profiled, and TCRdb retains in-frame clones only, with some absent. This sample has tens of thousands of clones, with 80% to 95% found just once. The sample holds a few counts of this clone. Its antigen is not identified.

The V and J genes are TRBV5-1 and TRBJ1-1; the match to TRBD1 covers 7 bases. The sequence was obtained from a middle-aged man with glioma. The sample was PBMCs, taken from a glioma patient whose treatment included an IDH1 peptide vaccine. CDR3 nucleotide sequence: TGCGCCAGCAGCTTGGAGACGACAGGGCTCAACACTGAAGCTTTCTTT. Translating it yields CASSLETTGLNTEAFF.